These 5 T cell receptor beta chains were sequenced from one sample in a study of blood T cell repertoires in COVID-19. Libraries were prepared by immunoSEQ multiplex PCR; TCRdb keeps only in-frame clonotypes and omits some of them. The table has about 140,000 clones, 80% to 90% seen once. Sample: peripheral blood. These receptors came from a man aged 55 to 70 with active or convalescent COVID-19.

This clone was recorded a few times. This chain connects TRBV19 to TRBJ2-1; a weak D match, TRBD1 (5 bases). Germline V gives CDR1 LNHDA, CDR2 SQIVND (reference sequence). The CDR3 runs 15 residues. The V and J ends lost 3 bases and 4 bases respectively, with 13 bases between them. The CDR3 sequence: CASSISVQAYNEQFF. CDR3 DNA: TGTGCCAGTAGTATCTCGGTACAGGCGTACAATGAGCAGTTCTTC.

The chain employs TRBV7-2 and TRBJ2-1, with TRBD2 matching over 11 bases. The V and J ends lost 5 bases and 5 bases, in that order; junction bases with no gene match: 8. Germline CDR1 and CDR2: SGHTA and FQGNSA. The CDR3 consists of 16 residues. The CDR3 here is CASSTRSSGGNNEQFF. As DNA, the CDR3 is TGTGCCAGCAGCACTCGATCTAGCGGGGGGAACAATGAGCAGTTCTTC.

V gene TRBV9 combines with J gene TRBJ1-4; TRBD1 matches 8 bases. V gave up 4 bases and J gave up 7 bases; unmatched junction bases: 9. Per the germline V gene, CDR1 is SGDLS and CDR2 is YYNGEE. The CDR3 spans 15 residues. The CDR3 nucleotides are TGTGCCAGCAGCCGACCGACAGGGGATACTGAAAAACTGTTTTTT. Residues: CASSRPTGDTEKLFF.

The chain carries TRBV6-5 and TRBJ1-6; unclear D gene. CDR3 length equals 13 residues. Germline CDR1 reads MNHEY; CDR2 reads SVGAGI. With 3 bases removed from V and 16 bases from J, the gap between germline ends came to 16 bases. Here the CDR3 reads CASSYQRLRELHF. The CDR3 DNA follows: TGTGCCAGCAGTTATCAGAGGCTCCGAGAACTCCACTTT.

The CDR3 region is CATNGQGSGVDPTDTQYF. The CDR3 DNA reads TGTGCCACCAACGGACAGGGGTCAGGGGTTGACCCCACAGATACGCAGTATTTT. This chain uses TRBV15 with TRBJ2-3; the match to TRBD1 covers 9 bases. The CDR3 consists of 18 residues. The germline gives CDR1 LNHNV, CDR2 YYDKDF (reference sequence). J gave up 2 bases and V 7 bases, and 16 bases lay outside the gene matches.